This TCR beta chain derives from a study of response to subunit inactivated influenza vaccine. Overall study findings and caveats: Few new T cells, the authors suggested, are recruited by each seasonal influenza vaccination.

This clonotype has only one observation. Its antigen is still unknown. V was cut by 0 bases and J by 3 bases, with 8 bases left in between. The V gene's germline CDR1 is SGDLS and CDR2 YYNGEE. CDR3 length: 14 residues. TCRdb processed the RT-PCR reads anew with MiXCR; each CDR3 protein has one entry. The data show roughly 780,000 distinct CDR3 sequences, around a sixth seen once. The source is a man between 50 and 59 years old who received an inactivated influenza vaccine. This specimen consisted of PBMCs from blood, obtained more than 4 days after vaccination. This sequence joins TRBV9 and TRBJ2-3; no firm D call. CDR3 coding DNA: TGTGCCAGCAGCGTAGCTTACGGGACAGATACGCAGTATTTT. Amino acids: CASSVAYGTDTQYF.